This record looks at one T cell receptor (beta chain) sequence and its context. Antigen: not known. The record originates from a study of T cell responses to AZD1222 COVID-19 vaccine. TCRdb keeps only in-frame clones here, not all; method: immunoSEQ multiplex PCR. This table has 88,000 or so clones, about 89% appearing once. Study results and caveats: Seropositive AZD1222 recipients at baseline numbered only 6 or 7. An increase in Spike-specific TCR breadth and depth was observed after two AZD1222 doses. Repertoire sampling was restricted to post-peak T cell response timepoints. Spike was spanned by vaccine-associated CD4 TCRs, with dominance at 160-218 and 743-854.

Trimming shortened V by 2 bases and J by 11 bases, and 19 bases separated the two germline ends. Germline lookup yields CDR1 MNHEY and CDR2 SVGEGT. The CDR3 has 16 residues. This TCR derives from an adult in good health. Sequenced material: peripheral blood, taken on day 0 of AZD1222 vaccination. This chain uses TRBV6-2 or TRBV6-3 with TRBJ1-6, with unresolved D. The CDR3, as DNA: TGTGCCAGCAGTTACGGCCCTCAGTGGGCCTGGGCACCCCTCCACTTT. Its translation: CASSYGPQWAWAPLHF.